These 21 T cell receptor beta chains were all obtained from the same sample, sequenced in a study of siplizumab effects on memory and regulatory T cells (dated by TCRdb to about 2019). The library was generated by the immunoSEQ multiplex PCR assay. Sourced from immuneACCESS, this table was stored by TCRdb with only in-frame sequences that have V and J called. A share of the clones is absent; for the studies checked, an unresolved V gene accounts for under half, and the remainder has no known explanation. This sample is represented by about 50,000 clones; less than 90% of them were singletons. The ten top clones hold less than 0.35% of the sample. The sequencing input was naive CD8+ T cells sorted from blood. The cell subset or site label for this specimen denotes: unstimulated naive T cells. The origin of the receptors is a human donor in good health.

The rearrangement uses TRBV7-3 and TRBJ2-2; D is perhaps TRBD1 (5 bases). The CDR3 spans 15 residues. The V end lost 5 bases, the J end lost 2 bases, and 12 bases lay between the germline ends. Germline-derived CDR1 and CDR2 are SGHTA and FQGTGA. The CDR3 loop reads CASSPAGQNTGELFF. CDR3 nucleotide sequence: TGTGCCAGCAGCCCGGCTGGACAAAACACCGGGGAGCTGTTTTTT.

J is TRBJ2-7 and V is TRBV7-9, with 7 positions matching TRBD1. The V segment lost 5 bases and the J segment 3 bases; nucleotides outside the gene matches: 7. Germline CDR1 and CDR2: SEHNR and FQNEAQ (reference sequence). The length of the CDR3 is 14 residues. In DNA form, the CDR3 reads TGTGCCAGCAGCCACGGGACAGCACTCTACGAGCAGTACTTC. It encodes CASSHGTALYEQYF. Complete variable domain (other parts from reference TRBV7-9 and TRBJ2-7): DTGVSQNPRHKITKRGQNVTFRCDPISEHNRLYWYRQTLGQGPEFLTYFQNEAQLEKSRLLSDRFSAERPKGSFSTLEIQRTEQGDSAMYLCASSHGTALYEQYFGPGTRLTVT.

Here the CDR3 reads CASSPRTGEETQYF. DNA for the CDR3: TGTGCCAGCAGCCCTAGGACAGGGGAAGAGACCCAGTACTTC. The chain recombines TRBV11-2 with TRBJ2-5, with 9 bases matching TRBD1. The CDR3 extends over 14 amino acids. V lost 5 bases and J lost 3; bases outside the gene matches: 4. The germline V gene has CDR1 SGHAT and CDR2 FQNNGV.

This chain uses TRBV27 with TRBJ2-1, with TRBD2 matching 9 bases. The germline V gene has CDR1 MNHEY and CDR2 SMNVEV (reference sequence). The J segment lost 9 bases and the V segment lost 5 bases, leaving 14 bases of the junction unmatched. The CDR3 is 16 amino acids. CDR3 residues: CASSPWGSGSLVEQFF. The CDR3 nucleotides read TGTGCCAGCAGTCCCTGGGGTAGCGGGAGTCTCGTTGAGCAGTTCTTC.

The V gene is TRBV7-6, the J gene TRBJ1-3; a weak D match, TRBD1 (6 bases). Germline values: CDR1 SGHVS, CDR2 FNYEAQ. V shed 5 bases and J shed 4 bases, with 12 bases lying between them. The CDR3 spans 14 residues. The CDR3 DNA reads TGTGCCAGCAGCCCAACAGGGTACGGAAACACCATATATTTT. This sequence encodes CASSPTGYGNTIYF.

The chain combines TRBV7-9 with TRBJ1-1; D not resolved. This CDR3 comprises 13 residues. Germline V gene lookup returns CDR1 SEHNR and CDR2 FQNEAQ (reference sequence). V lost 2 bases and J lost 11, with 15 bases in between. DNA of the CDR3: TGTGCCAGCAGCTTACGCCCTACCCCCGACGCTTTCTTT. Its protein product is CASSLRPTPDAFF.

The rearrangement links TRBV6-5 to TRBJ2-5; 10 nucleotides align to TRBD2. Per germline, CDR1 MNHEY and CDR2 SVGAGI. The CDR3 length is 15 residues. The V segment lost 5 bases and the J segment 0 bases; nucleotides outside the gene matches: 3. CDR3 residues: CASSSGRANQETQYF. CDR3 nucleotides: TGTGCCAGCAGTAGCGGGAGGGCTAACCAAGAGACCCAGTACTTC.

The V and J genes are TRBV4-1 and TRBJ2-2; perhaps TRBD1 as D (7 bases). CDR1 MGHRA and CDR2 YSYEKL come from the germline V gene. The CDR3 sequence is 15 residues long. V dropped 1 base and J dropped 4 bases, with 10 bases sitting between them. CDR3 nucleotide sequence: TGCGCCAGCAGCCAAGGACAGGGAGGCACCGGGGAGCTGTTTTTT. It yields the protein CASSQGQGGTGELFF.

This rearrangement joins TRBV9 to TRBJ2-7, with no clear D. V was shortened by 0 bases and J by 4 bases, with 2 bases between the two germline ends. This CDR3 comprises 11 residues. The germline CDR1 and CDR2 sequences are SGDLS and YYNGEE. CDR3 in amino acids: CASSVEYEQYF. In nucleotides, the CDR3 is TGTGCCAGCAGCGTAGAGTACGAGCAGTACTTC.

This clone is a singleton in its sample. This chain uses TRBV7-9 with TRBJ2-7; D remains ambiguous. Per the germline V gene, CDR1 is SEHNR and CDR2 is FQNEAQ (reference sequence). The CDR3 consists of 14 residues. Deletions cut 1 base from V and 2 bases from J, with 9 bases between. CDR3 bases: TGTGCCAGCAGCTTAGGGACCCAAACCTACGAGCAGTACTTC. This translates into CASSLGTQTYEQYF.

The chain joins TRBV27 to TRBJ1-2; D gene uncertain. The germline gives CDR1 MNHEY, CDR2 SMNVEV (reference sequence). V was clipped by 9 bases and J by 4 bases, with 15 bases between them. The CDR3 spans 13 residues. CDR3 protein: CASRAEGAYGYTF. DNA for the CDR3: TGTGCCAGTAGGGCTGAAGGTGCCTATGGCTACACCTTC.

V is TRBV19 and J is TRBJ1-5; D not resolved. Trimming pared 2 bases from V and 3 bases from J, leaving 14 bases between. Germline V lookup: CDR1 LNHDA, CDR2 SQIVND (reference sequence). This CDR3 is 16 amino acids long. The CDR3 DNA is TGTGCCAGTAGTATAATTACCGGGCCCTACAATCAGCCCCAGCATTTT. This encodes CASSIITGPYNQPQHF.

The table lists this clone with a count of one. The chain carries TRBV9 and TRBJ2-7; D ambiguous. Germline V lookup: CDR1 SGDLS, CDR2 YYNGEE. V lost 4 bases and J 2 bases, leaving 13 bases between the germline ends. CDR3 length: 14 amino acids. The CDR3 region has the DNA TGTGCCAGCAGCTCAAACGAGACCCCCTACGAGCAGTACTTC. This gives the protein CASSSNETPYEQYF.

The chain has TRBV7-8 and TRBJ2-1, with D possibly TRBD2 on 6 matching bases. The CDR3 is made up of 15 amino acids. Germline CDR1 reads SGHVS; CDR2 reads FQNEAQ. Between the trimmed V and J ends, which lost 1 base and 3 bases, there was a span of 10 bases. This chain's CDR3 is CASSLVAENYNEQFF. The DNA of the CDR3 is TGTGCCAGCAGCTTAGTAGCGGAGAACTACAATGAGCAGTTCTTC.

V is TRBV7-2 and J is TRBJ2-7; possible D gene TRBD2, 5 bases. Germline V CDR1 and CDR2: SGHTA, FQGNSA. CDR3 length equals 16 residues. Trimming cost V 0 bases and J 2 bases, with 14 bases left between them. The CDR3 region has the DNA TGTGCCAGCAGCTTAGCGAGGGTCCCAGAGACCTACGAGCAGTACTTC. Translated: CASSLARVPETYEQYF.

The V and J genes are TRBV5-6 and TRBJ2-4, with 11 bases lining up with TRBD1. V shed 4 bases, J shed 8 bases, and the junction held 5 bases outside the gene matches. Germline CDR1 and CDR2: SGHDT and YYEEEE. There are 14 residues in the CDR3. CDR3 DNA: TGTGCCAGCAGCAAGGGACAGGGGGTGGACATTCAGTACTTC. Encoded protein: CASSKGQGVDIQYF.

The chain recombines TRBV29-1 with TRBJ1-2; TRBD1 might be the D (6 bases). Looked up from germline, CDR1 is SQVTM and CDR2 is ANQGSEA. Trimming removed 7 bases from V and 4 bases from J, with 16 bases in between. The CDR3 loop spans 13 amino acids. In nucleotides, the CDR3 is TGCAGCGCCAACACGGACAGTCTCTATGGCTACACCTTC. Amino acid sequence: CSANTDSLYGYTF.

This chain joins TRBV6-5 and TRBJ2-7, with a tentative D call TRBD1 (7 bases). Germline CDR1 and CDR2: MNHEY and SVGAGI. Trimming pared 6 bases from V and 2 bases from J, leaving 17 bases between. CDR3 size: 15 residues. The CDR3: CASSPGGQIPYEQYF. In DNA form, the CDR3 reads TGTGCCAGCAGCCCCGGGGGACAGATACCCTACGAGCAGTACTTC.

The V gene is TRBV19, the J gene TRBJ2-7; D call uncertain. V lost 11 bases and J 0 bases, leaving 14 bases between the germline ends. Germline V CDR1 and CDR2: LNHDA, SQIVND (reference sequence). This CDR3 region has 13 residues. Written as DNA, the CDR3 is TGTGCCGCCTCCCCCCCCAACTCCTACGAGCAGTACTTC. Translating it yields CAASPPNSYEQYF.

Here the CDR3 DNA reads TGCAGTTCCAAACTAGGGAATGAGCAGTTCTTC. Residues: CSSKLGNEQFF. J is TRBJ2-1 and V is TRBV29-1, with D perhaps TRBD2 (5 bases). This CDR3 is built from 11 residues. Germline V gives CDR1 SQVTM, CDR2 ANQGSEA.

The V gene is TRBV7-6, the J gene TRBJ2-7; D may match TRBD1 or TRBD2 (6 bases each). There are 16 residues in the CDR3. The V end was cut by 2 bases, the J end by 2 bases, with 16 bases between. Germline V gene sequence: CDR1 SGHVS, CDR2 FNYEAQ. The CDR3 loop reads CASSLMTGGPPYEQYF. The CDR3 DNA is TGTGCCAGCAGCTTAATGACCGGGGGCCCCCCCTACGAGCAGTACTTC.